The T cell receptor beta chain under discussion was sequenced for a study of beta chain features in type 1 diabetes (dated by TCRdb to the late 2010s). Turning to the overall study: Patients and healthy donors did not differ in mean age, gender distribution, total cell number or subset yield. Regulatory and stem cell-like memory subsets were isolated from only 8 patients and about eight healthy donors, whereas naive and central memory subsets came from all 28 donors. The study compared TCRB repertoires of sorted circulating CD4+ T cell subsets between recently diagnosed type 1 diabetes patients and matched healthy donors. Across all samples, about 110 million sorted cells were examined, and cell number per subset correlated strongly with RNA yield.

Turning to this clone: There is no known antigen for this receptor. Base-call qualities are not available, and no considerably larger clone is one nucleotide away.

All of the isolated RNA was reverse transcribed with the High Capacity cDNA Reverse Transcription Kit, so expressed TCRB transcripts were sequenced. Deep immunoSEQ sequencing was performed on naive, central memory and regulatory T cell samples, with an average of roughly 3.5 million total reads per sample. Sorted cells were lysed in RLT buffer, and RNA was extracted using DNase-treated RNeasy Micro or Mini kits according to cell number. Each cell subset was processed separately to prevent cross-contamination, with patient and healthy donor samples processed together. The immunoSEQ multiplex PCR was used to amplify TCRB sequences from cDNA, yielding 87-bp fragments that span the CDR3 region. The amplicons were sequenced using the Illumina HiSeq platform. The authors processed their data as follows. PCR bias was corrected computationally using synthetic template baselines, and reads within Hamming distance 2 were collapsed, with unmergeable singletons discarded. Reads were aligned against IMGT to assign V, D and J genes, CDR3 length and insertions or deletions at six rearrangement sites. Within each subset, clonotype counts were normalized to sorted cell number, after which true diversity and Gini coefficients were computed with the tcR R package. The overlap coefficient, calculated on TCRB nucleotide sequences, was used to quantify repertoire sharing. Here the immuneACCESS table is served through TCRdb, limited to in-frame sequences with V and J called. Missing clones are a known gap in these copies; in checked studies unresolved V genes cover under half, and the rest lacks a known reason. V and J calls and clone size are copied from that table; D and trimming were computed from the DNA. The sample data list 150,000 or so clones, and approximately 10% of these were observed just once. The top ten constitute around 0.65% of the sample.

General conclusions and limits of the study: Fewer insertions and more nucleotide deletions at VDJ recombination sites were observed in patients with type 1 diabetes, implying thymic rearrangement abnormalities. A moderate but significant shortening of TCRB CDR3 length was observed in type 1 diabetes patients in all four CD4+ subsets. Naive, central memory and regulatory TCRB repertoires appeared more similar among patients than among healthy donors. Shorter templates might have been favored by PCR, but patient and control samples were amplified and corrected together, so both groups would have been affected equally by any skew. Sequencing cDNA rather than genomic DNA could over-represent highly expressing activated cells, although activation and CD3 levels did not differ between groups. Only small numbers of individuals were included in the HLA sub-analyses, which left unresolved whether HLA type had any influence on TCRB rearrangement.

The CDR3 goes from the cysteine to the phenylalanine over 16 residues. The read is trimmed to its CDR3 DNA, 48 bases read in frame from base 1. The germline V gene (reference sequence) gives CDR1 as SGHNT and CDR2 as YYREEE. A distance of 15 bases separates the germline ends of V and J, which lose 0 bases and 2 bases respectively. A single peripheral blood draw of around 120 mL on average was collected from each donor into heparinised tubes. A BD FACSAria II and a panel including CD45RO, CCR7, CD25, CD127, CD95 and CD27 were used to sort naive, central memory, regulatory and stem cell-like memory CD4+ T cells. All sorted populations exceeded 95% purity. Right away, PBMCs were isolated by Lymphoprep density gradient centrifugation and were stained directly, with no culture step. To minimize batch effects, samples were stained and sorted in pairs, one healthy donor with one patient per experiment.

Here the chain combines TRBV5-4 and TRBJ2-7; the D gene is possibly TRBD1, with 5 bases matching. The sequence derives from a woman aged 40 to 49 in good health. What was sequenced was central memory CD4+ T cells from blood. The CDR3 protein is CASSLVQGPKAYEQYF. Here is the DNA: TGTGCCAGCAGCTTGGTTCAGGGCCCCAAAGCCTACGAGCAGTACTTC.